This T cell receptor beta chain was identified in a study of T-cell reconstitution after alpha-beta-depleted transplantation in children. Notes on the study in general: Among T cells one year after transplant, newly produced cells accounted for most counts and diversity. Surviving recipient T cells and thymic progenitors produced the high day-60 TCRbeta diversity seen in some patients.

The CDR3 has 15 residues. V gave up 1 base and J gave up 6 bases, with 15 bases separating them. Germline loops: CDR1 SGHAT, CDR2 FQNNGV. Unique molecular identifiers tagged the TCRbeta library. TCRdb independently ran MiXCR on the PCR reads; one entry per CDR3 protein. The table includes 600,000 or so distinct CDR3 sequences, 23% detected once. This clonotype was counted ten times or more. Its antigen remains unknown. This clonotype originated in a boy under two years old who had a stem cell transplant for acute myeloid leukemia, so the T cells may come from the graft donor. This chain joins TRBV11-2 and TRBJ2-5; D assignment may be TRBD1 or TRBD2 (6 bases each). The starting material was PBMCs, mostly from graft donor cells, obtained 360 days after TCRalphabeta/CD19-depleted stem cell transplant. Here the CDR3 DNA reads TGTGCCAGCAGCTTAGTGCTGGGGGGCCGAAAGACCCAGTACTTC. Its protein product is CASSLVLGGRKTQYF.